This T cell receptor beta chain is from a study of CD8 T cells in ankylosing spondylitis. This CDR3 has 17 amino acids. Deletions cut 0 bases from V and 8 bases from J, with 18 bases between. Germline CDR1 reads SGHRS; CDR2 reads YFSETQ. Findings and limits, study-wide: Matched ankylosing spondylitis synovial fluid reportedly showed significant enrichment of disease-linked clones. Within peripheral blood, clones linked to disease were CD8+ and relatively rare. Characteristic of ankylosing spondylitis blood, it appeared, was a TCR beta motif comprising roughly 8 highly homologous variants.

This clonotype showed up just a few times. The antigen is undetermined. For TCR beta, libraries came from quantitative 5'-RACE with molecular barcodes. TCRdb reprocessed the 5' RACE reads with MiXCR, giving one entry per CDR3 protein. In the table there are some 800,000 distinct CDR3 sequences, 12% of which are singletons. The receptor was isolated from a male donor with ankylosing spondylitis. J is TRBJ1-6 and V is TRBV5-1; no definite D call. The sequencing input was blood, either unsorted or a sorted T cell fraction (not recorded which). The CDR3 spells CASSLAVLSDGDSPLHF. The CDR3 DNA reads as TGCGCCAGCAGCTTGGCTGTTTTGTCGGATGGTGATTCACCCCTCCACTTT.